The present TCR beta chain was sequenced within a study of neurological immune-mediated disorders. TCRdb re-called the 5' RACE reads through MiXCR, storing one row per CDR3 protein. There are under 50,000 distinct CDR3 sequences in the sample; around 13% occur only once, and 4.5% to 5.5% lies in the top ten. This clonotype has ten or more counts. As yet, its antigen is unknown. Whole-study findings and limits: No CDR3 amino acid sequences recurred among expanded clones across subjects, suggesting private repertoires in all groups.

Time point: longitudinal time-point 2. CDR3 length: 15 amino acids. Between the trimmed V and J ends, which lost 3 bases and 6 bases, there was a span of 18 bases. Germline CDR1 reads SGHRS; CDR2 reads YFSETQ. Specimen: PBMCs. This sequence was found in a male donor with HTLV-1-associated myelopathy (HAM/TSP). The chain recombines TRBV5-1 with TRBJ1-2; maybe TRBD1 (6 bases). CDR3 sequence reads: CASSYVMGGLNGYTF. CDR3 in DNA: TGCGCCAGCAGCTATGTCATGGGGGGCCTCAATGGCTACACCTTC.